Sequencing of this T cell receptor beta chain was carried out in a study of Ad26.COV2.S vaccination and SARS-CoV-2 variants. Whole-study context: Enrolled in COV1001, the donor was in the Ad26.COV2.S trial arm, which received the vaccine.

Sequencing used immunoSEQ multiplex PCR; TCRdb keeps in-frame clones, though not all of them. The data show 300,000 to 350,000 clones, around 90% seen once. Treatment defined: about 20 received Ad26.COV2.S at low or high dose, single or two shots; roughly five received placebo; per-sample allocation not given. Sampling took place 63 days after the first vaccine or placebo injection. The germline V gene has CDR1 LNHNV and CDR2 YYDKDF (reference sequence). The CDR3 runs 14 residues. Trimming pared 5 bases from V and 1 base from J, leaving 8 bases between. This clone was picked up one time. The chain combines TRBV15 with TRBJ2-2; D remains ambiguous. This specimen was peripheral blood, taken in a trial of Ad26.COV2.S vaccine versus placebo. This clonotype was obtained from a person aged 18 to 65 who received the Ad26.COV2.S COVID-19 vaccine or a placebo. CDR3 coding DNA: TGTGCCACCAGCTGGGTGATGAACACCGGGGAGCTGTTTTTT. It yields the protein CATSWVMNTGELFF.